A single sample is the source of the 23 T cell receptor beta chains below, sequenced in a study of shared clonotypes between healthy human individuals. Here immunoSEQ multiplex PCR was the method, and the copy in TCRdb shows in-frame clones only, minus some. The sample gives some 1 million clones, about 77% of which show up once; approximately 1.5% is in the top ten. Sample: memory CD4+ T cells sorted from blood. As to subset: CD45RA-negative fraction. The receptors shown here come from a man younger than 35 in good health.

The chain is built from TRBV21-1 and TRBJ2-1; TRBD1 is taken as the D call from the table, unchecked against the DNA. TRBV21-1 constitutes a pseudogene. There are 19 residues in the CDR3. The CDR3 is CASIYDPPDRASDYNEQFF. CDR3 DNA: TGTGCCAGCATCTACGACCCTCCGGACAGGGCCTCCGACTACAATGAGCAGTTCTTC.

Concerning this clone: Within the sample, other DNA sequences also encode this same CDR3. The chain has TRBV5-1 and TRBJ2-5, with 8 bases identical to TRBD1. CDR3 length: 15 amino acids. Germline values: CDR1 SGHRS, CDR2 YFSETQ. V trimming: 2 bases; J trimming: 2 bases; junction bases outside the gene matches: 5. CDR3 in amino acids: CASSLQGQGQETQYF. DNA for the CDR3: TGCGCCAGCAGCTTACAAGGACAGGGACAAGAGACCCAGTACTTC.

The table lists this clone with a few counts. The chain combines TRBV2 with TRBJ2-7; no clear D. Germline CDR1 and CDR2: SNHLY and FYNNEI. The CDR3 runs 15 residues. The V end was cut by 2 bases, the J end by 4 bases, with 15 bases between. The CDR3 DNA sequence: TGTGCCAGCAGTGAAATGGACCCGGGCCCATACGAGCAGTACTTC. This translates into CASSEMDPGPYEQYF.

The chain uses TRBV5-1 and TRBJ2-1, with 9 bases lining up with TRBD2. J gave up 8 bases and V 0 bases, and 9 bases lay outside the gene matches. This CDR3 contains 16 residues. CDR1 is SGHRS, CDR2 YFSETQ, per germline. The CDR3 reads CASSLARLAGVHEQFF. CDR3 DNA sequence: TGCGCCAGCAGCTTGGCGAGGTTAGCGGGGGTCCATGAGCAGTTCTTC.

V is TRBV7-6 and J is TRBJ1-3, with D possibly being TRBD1 (6 bases). Deletions cut 3 bases from V and 5 bases from J, with 11 bases between. The CDR3 spans 14 residues. Germline values: CDR1 SGHVS, CDR2 FNYEAQ. CDR3 sequence reads: CASSLDSVRNTIYF. The CDR3 region has the DNA TGTGCCAGCAGCTTGGACAGCGTTAGAAACACCATATATTTT.

This clone has a single count. This chain joins TRBV19 and TRBJ1-6; 8 bases map to TRBD1. The CDR3 totals 17 residues. J was trimmed by 7 bases and V by 4 bases; bases with no gene match: 12. Germline loops: CDR1 LNHDA, CDR2 SQIVND (reference sequence). The DNA of the CDR3 is TGTGCCAGTAGTAAACCCCCGACAGGGGCTGGGAATTCACCCCTCCACTTT. Residues: CASSKPPTGAGNSPLHF.

J is TRBJ2-4 and V is TRBV7-2; 14 bases are shared with TRBD2. The CDR3 has 15 amino acids. V lost 4 bases, J lost 11 bases, and 7 bases stayed unmatched. CDR1 and CDR2 (germline): SGHTA, FQGNSA. The CDR3 DNA follows: TGTGCCAGCAGCTCCCGACTAGCGGGAGGGGCTGTTCAGTACTTC. Residues: CASSSRLAGGAVQYF.

This clone is a singleton in its sample. This chain joins TRBV5-3 and TRBJ2-3, with 8 bases matching TRBD2. TRBV5-3 qualifies as an ORF whose function is uncertain. CDR3 length: 21 amino acids. V trimming: 2 bases; J trimming: 0 bases; junction bases outside the gene matches: 20. The CDR3 sequence is CARSFHGDRPLLAVSTDTQYF. For the CDR3, the DNA is TGTGCCAGAAGCTTCCATGGTGACAGGCCACTACTAGCGGTGAGCACAGATACGCAGTATTTT.

The chain is built from TRBV19 and TRBJ1-4; D is perhaps TRBD1 (5 bases). The CDR3 is made up of 12 amino acids. CDR1 and CDR2 from the germline V gene are LNHDA and SQIVND (reference sequence). The ends were cut back, 5 bases at V and 7 bases at J, with 8 bases in the middle. CDR3 protein: CASSRGIEKLFF. The CDR3 DNA reads TGTGCCAGTAGTCGGGGGATTGAAAAACTGTTTTTT. Full variable domain (remainder filled in from reference TRBV19 and TRBJ1-4): DGGITQSPKYLFRKEGQNVTLSCEQNLNHDAMYWYRQDPGQGLRLIYYSQIVNDFQKGDIAEGYSVSREKKESFPLTVTSAQKNPTAFYLCASSRGIEKLFFGSGTQLSVL.

The rearrangement uses TRBV7-2 and TRBJ2-2, with 8 bases aligning to TRBD2. CDR3 length: 16 residues. V shed 6 bases, J shed 8 bases, and the junction held 14 bases outside the gene matches. Per the germline V gene, CDR1 is SGHTA and CDR2 is FQGNSA. CDR3 loop: CASSFSSGQGMGELFF. CDR3 nucleotides: TGTGCCAGCAGTTTCTCTAGCGGGCAAGGCATGGGGGAGCTGTTTTTT.

The rearrangement uses TRBV30 and TRBJ1-1, with D uncertain. The CDR3 runs 16 residues. The V and J ends lost 2 bases and 1 base respectively, with 17 bases between them. Germline V gives CDR1 GTSNPN, CDR2 SVGIG (reference sequence). For the CDR3, the DNA is TGTGCCTGGAGTCCAATGTGGTTCAAAGGGAACACTGAAGCTTTCTTT. Amino acids: CAWSPMWFKGNTEAFF. The entire variable domain, with the rest obtained from reference TRBV30 and TRBJ1-1, is as follows: SQTIHQWPATLVQPVGSPLSLECTVEGTSNPNLYWYRQAAGRGLQLLFYSVGIGQISSEVPQNLSASRPQDRQFILSSKKLLLSDSGFYLCAWSPMWFKGNTEAFFGQGTRLTVV.

This chain joins TRBV5-4 and TRBJ2-3; D not resolved. The germline V gene encodes CDR1 SGHNT and CDR2 YYREEE (reference sequence). V was pared by 2 bases and J by 4 bases, with 8 bases between. The CDR3 sequence is 13 residues long. The CDR3 sequence is CASSLQSSDTQYF. The CDR3 DNA is TGTGCCAGCAGCTTACAGAGCTCAGATACGCAGTATTTT.

The rearrangement uses TRBV7-3 and TRBJ2-3; 14 bases are a match to TRBD2. The germline V gene has CDR1 SGHTA and CDR2 FQGTGA. The V gene end was trimmed by 4 bases and the J gene end by 6 bases; junction bases not matched to a gene: 9. The length of the CDR3 is 17 residues. The CDR3 spells CASSSDPTSGGADTQYF. CDR3 nucleotide sequence: TGTGCCAGCAGCTCAGACCCGACTAGCGGGGGGGCGGATACGCAGTATTTT.

In its sample, this clone was seen many times. The chain recombines TRBV10-3 with TRBJ2-3; 7 bases agree with TRBD2. V dropped 4 bases and J dropped 5; count of bases not matched to a gene: 6. Germline CDR1 reads ENHRY; CDR2 reads SYGVKD. CDR3 length equals 14 residues. The CDR3 DNA reads as TGTGCCATCAGTGTCGGGGGGAATATAGATACGCAGTATTTT. Translation: CAISVGGNIDTQYF.

V gene TRBV5-6 combines with J gene TRBJ1-2, with D unresolved. The V end lost 0 bases, the J end lost 2 bases, and 5 bases lay between the germline ends. The CDR3 loop spans 13 amino acids. Germline CDR1 SGHDT, CDR2 YYEEEE. CDR3 nucleotide sequence: TGTGCCAGCAGCTTGGGAGACAACTATGGCTACACCTTC. Translating it yields CASSLGDNYGYTF.

This rearrangement joins TRBV19 to TRBJ2-1, with 7 bases that match TRBD1. Trimming took 6 bases from V and 6 from J; bases not matched to a gene: 5. Germline V gives CDR1 LNHDA, CDR2 SQIVND (reference sequence). This CDR3 comprises 13 residues. The CDR3 is CASREAGGNEQFF. CDR3 DNA sequence: TGTGCCAGTAGGGAGGCAGGGGGCAATGAGCAGTTCTTC.

CDR3 coding DNA: TGTGCCAGCAGTGAAGGACAGAAAGGGTATGGCTACACCTTC. This codes for CASSEGQKGYGYTF. This sequence joins TRBV6-5 and TRBJ1-2; maybe TRBD1 (6 bases). V gave up 5 bases and J gave up 5 bases, with 15 bases separating them. This CDR3 is 14 amino acids long. The germline gives CDR1 MNHEY, CDR2 SVGAGI.

This chain connects TRBV11-2 to TRBJ1-2; tentatively, D is TRBD1 (6 bases). Trimming removed 3 bases from V and 8 bases from J, with 13 bases in between. The germline V gene encodes CDR1 SGHAT and CDR2 FQNNGV. This CDR3 comprises 13 residues. The CDR3 coding sequence is TGTGCCAGCAGCTTTCTATCCAGGGGAGGCTACACCTTC. As protein: CASSFLSRGGYTF.

The chain uses TRBV5-1 and TRBJ2-5; D might be TRBD2 (6 bases). Looked up from germline, CDR1 is SGHRS and CDR2 is YFSETQ. The CDR3 spans 13 residues. The V and J ends lost 5 bases and 7 bases respectively, with 15 bases between them. In DNA, the CDR3 is TGCGCCAGCAGTCAGGACTACTCTCGGACCCAGTACTTC. Amino acids: CASSQDYSRTQYF.

This clone was seen just once. V gene TRBV5-1 combines with J gene TRBJ2-1; 8 positions agree with TRBD1. The germline gives CDR1 SGHRS, CDR2 YFSETQ. The CDR3 spans 14 residues. V dropped 4 bases and J dropped 8; count of bases not matched to a gene: 8. In DNA, the CDR3 is TGCGCCAGCAGCGCAGGACAGGGTCAGGATGAGCAGTTCTTC. Protein sequence: CASSAGQGQDEQFF.

The chain couples TRBV29-1 to TRBJ2-5; D perhaps matches TRBD1 (5 bases). V was cut by 5 bases and J by 5 bases, with 15 bases left in between. Looked up from germline, CDR1 is SQVTM and CDR2 is ANQGSEA. This CDR3 is built from 13 residues. The CDR3 sequence is CSVPQGSLETQYF. In DNA, the CDR3 is TGCAGCGTTCCGCAGGGATCGTTGGAGACCCAGTACTTC.

The V gene is TRBV5-4, the J gene TRBJ2-7; the D gene is possibly TRBD1 (6 bases). The CDR3 runs to 13 residues. V lost 7 bases, J lost 0 bases, and 11 bases lay in between. The V gene's germline CDR1 is SGHNT and CDR2 YYREEE (reference sequence). In nucleotides, the CDR3 is TGTGCCAGCGCAAAGGACAGCTCCTACGAGCAGTACTTC. Protein sequence: CASAKDSSYEQYF. The full variable domain, completed using reference TRBV5-4 and TRBJ2-7, is ETGVTQSPTHLIKTRGQQVTLRCSSQSGHNTVSWYQQALGQGPQFIFQYYREEENGRGNFPPRFSGLQFPNYSSELNVNALELDDSALYLCASAKDSSYEQYFGPGTRLTVT.

CDR3 in amino acids: CASRDWGSYEQYF. CDR3 in DNA: TGTGCCAGCAGAGACTGGGGTTCCTACGAGCAGTACTTC. The genes are TRBV6-5 and TRBJ2-7; D unresolved. The CDR3 has 13 residues. Trimming shortened V by 6 bases and J by 1 base, and 10 bases separated the two germline ends. Germline V CDR1 and CDR2: MNHEY, SVGAGI.